The clone carrying this T cell receptor (beta chain) was seen ten or more times. Its antigen is currently unknown. In TCRdb, the RT-PCR reads were re-called with MiXCR into one record per CDR3 protein. Of some 640,000 distinct CDR3 sequences in the sample, roughly 14% are singletons; the top ten hold 6.5% to 8.5%. These data belong to a study of response to subunit inactivated influenza vaccine. Study findings and constraints: It was the authors' suggestion that each seasonal influenza vaccination recruits few new T cells.

Germline trimming cut 2 bases from V and 6 bases from J; bases unmatched to any gene: 7. Germline assignment: CDR1 SEHNR and CDR2 FQNEAQ (reference sequence). The CDR3 has 15 residues. The V gene is TRBV7-9, the J gene TRBJ2-7; 10 positions match TRBD1. The TCR comes from a man between 45 and 60 years old who received an inactivated influenza vaccine. Here the sequenced sample was PBMCs from blood, taken 14 days before vaccination. The CDR3 loop reads CASSLRDRGLFEQYF. The CDR3 region has the DNA TGTGCCAGCAGCTTACGTGACAGGGGGCTGTTCGAGCAGTACTTC.